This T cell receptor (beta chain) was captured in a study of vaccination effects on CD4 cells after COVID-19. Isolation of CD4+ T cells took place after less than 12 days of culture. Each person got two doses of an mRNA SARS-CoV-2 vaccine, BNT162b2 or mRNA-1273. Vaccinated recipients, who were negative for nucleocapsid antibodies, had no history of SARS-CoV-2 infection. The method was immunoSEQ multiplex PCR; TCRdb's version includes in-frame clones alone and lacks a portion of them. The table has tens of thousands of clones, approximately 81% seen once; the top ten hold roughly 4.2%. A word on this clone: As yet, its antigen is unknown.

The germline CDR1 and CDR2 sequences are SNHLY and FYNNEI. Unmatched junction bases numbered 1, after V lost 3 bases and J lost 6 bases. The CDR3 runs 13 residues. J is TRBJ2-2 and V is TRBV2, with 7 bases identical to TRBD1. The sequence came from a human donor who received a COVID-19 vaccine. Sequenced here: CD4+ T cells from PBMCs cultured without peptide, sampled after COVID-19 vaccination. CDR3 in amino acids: CASSDRGSGELFF. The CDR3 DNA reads TGTGCCAGCAGTGACAGGGGGTCCGGGGAGCTGTTTTTT.